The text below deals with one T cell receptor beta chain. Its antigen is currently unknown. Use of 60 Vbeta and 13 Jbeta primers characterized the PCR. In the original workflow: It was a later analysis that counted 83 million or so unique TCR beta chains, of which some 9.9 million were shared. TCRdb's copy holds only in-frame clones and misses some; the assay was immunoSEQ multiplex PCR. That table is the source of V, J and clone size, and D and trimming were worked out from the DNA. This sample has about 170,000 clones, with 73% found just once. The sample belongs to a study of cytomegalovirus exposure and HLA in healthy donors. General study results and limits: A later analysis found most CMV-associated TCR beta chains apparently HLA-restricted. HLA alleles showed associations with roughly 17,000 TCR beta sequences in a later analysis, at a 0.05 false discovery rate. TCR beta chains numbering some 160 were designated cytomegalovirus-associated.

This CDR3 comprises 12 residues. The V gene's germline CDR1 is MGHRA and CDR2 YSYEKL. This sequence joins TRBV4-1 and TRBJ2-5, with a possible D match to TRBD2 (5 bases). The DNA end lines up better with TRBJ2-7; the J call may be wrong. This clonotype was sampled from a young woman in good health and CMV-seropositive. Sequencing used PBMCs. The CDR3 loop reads CASSQDGNEQYF. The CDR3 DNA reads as TGCGCCAGCAGCCAAGACGGGAACGAGCAGTACTTC.